This entry lists 20 T cell receptor beta chains sequenced from one sample in a study of blood T cell repertoires in COVID-19. Clones were read by immunoSEQ multiplex PCR, and TCRdb kept only the in-frame ones, dropping some. The sample carries over 130,000 clones, 80% to 90% recorded once. The sequenced material came from peripheral blood. The receptors shown here come from an elderly woman with acute or convalescent COVID-19.

This clone has only a few counts. The chain is built from TRBV7-8 and TRBJ1-3, with 8 bases lining up with TRBD1. This CDR3 has 12 amino acids. Looked up from germline, CDR1 is SGHVS and CDR2 is FQNEAQ. The trim removed 7 bases at V and 7 bases at J, leaving 3 bases unmatched. The CDR3 bases are TGTGCCAGCACCCCAGGGGGCAACACCATATATTTT. Its translation: CASTPGGNTIYF.

The CDR3 coding sequence is TGTGCCAGTAGTGACCACCGGGACAGAAATAACTATGGCTACACCTTC. Translating it yields CASSDHRDRNNYGYTF. The rearrangement links TRBV19 to TRBJ1-2, with 7 bases identical to TRBD1. The CDR3 is made up of 16 amino acids. J was trimmed by 1 base and V by 5 bases; bases with no gene match: 10. Germline V CDR1 and CDR2: LNHDA, SQIVND (reference sequence).

This chain uses TRBV5-5 with TRBJ2-7; 9 nucleotides line up with TRBD1. J lost 3 bases, V lost 1 base, and 8 bases had no gene match. The germline V gene encodes CDR1 SGHKS and CDR2 YYEKEE (reference sequence). The CDR3 runs to 16 residues. The CDR3 is CASSLRGQGVFYEQYF. The CDR3 region has the DNA TGTGCCAGCAGCTTGCGGGGACAGGGAGTATTCTACGAGCAGTACTTC.

This clone was counted a few times. This chain connects TRBV24-1 to TRBJ2-1; 13 positions agree with TRBD2. Germline assignment: CDR1 KGHDR and CDR2 SFDVKD. Trimming at V came to 2 bases and at J to 10 bases, leaving 7 bases not matched to a gene. The CDR3 contains 16 residues. The CDR3 region is CATSDSTSGGSSEQFF. CDR3 in DNA: TGTGCCACCAGTGATTCGACTAGCGGGGGGTCGTCGGAGCAGTTCTTC.

As to this clone: The same CDR3 can be traced to other DNA sequences in this sample. This rearrangement joins TRBV2 to TRBJ1-5; D ambiguous. The CDR3 totals 13 residues. The germline CDR1 and CDR2 sequences are SNHLY and FYNNEI. V was clipped by 4 bases and J by 1 base, with 5 bases between them. The CDR3 reads CASSGESNQPQHF. CDR3 in DNA: TGTGCCAGCAGTGGAGAGAGCAATCAGCCCCAGCATTTT. The whole variable domain, remainder taken from reference TRBV2 and TRBJ1-5, is EPEVTQTPSHQVTQMGQEVILRCVPISNHLYFYWYRQILGQKVEFLVSFYNNEISEKSEIFDDQFSVERPDGSNFTLKIRSTKLEDSAMYFCASSGESNQPQHFGDGTRLSIL.

The chain recombines TRBV19 with TRBJ2-7; 7 nucleotides agree with TRBD2. The V gene's germline CDR1 is LNHDA and CDR2 SQIVND (reference sequence). CDR3 length equals 14 residues. V lost 3 bases to trimming and J lost 1 base; unmatched junction nucleotides: 3. The CDR3 coding sequence is TGTGCCAGTAGTATCCAGGGACTATCCTACGAGCAGTACTTC. It translates to CASSIQGLSYEQYF.

The chain combines TRBV6-5 with TRBJ2-4, with 7 bases aligning to TRBD2. The CDR3 runs 15 residues. Germline CDR1 and CDR2: MNHEY and SVGAGI. The V gene end was trimmed by 6 bases and the J gene end by 6 bases; junction bases not matched to a gene: 11. In nucleotides, the CDR3 is TGTGCCAGCAGGCCGGGACTACCCGACCGAAACATTCAGTACTTC. This gives the protein CASRPGLPDRNIQYF.

The chain couples TRBV2 to TRBJ1-1; 9 positions match TRBD1. J lost 1 base, V lost 6 bases, and 3 bases had no gene match. The CDR3 contains 14 residues. The germline gives CDR1 SNHLY, CDR2 FYNNEI. The chain's CDR3 is CASSGTGRNTEAFF. In DNA form, the CDR3 reads TGTGCCAGCAGCGGGACAGGGCGGAACACTGAAGCTTTCTTT.

The rearrangement joins TRBV2 to TRBJ1-3; TRBD1 matches at 8 bases. Germline V gene lookup returns CDR1 SNHLY and CDR2 FYNNEI. Trimming cost V 6 bases and J 0 bases; bases outside gene matches: 7. The CDR3 runs to 16 residues. Written as DNA, the CDR3 is TGTGCCAGCAGCTTCGGGACAGGCCGCTCTGGAAACACCATATATTTT. It is translated as CASSFGTGRSGNTIYF. The complete variable domain, with remaining parts taken from reference TRBV2 and TRBJ1-3, reads EPEVTQTPSHQVTQMGQEVILRCVPISNHLYFYWYRQILGQKVEFLVSFYNNEISEKSEIFDDQFSVERPDGSNFTLKIRSTKLEDSAMYFCASSFGTGRSGNTIYFGEGSWLTVV.

This clone was detected only once. The chain carries TRBV10-3 and TRBJ1-1; TRBD1 matches at 10 bases. This CDR3 has 16 amino acids. CDR1 is ENHRY and CDR2 is SYGVKD in the germline V gene. The trim removed 0 bases at V and 4 bases at J, leaving 5 bases unmatched. This CDR3 reads CAISESPGQGTTEAFF. DNA of the CDR3: TGTGCCATCAGTGAGTCTCCGGGACAGGGGACCACTGAAGCTTTCTTT.

This chain joins TRBV6-2 or TRBV6-3 and TRBJ1-1; possible D gene TRBD1, 6 bases. Trimming left V 6 bases short and J 5 bases short, with 16 bases between. The germline gives CDR1 MNHEY, CDR2 SVGEGT. The CDR3 has 14 amino acids. CDR3 region: CASSLYGQNTEAFF. As DNA, the CDR3 is TGTGCCAGCAGCCTTTATGGACAGAATACTGAAGCTTTCTTT.

The chain combines TRBV5-1 with TRBJ1-2; TRBD1 agrees at 9 bases. This CDR3 has 15 amino acids. The J segment lost 4 bases and the V segment lost 4 bases, leaving 8 bases of the junction unmatched. Germline-derived CDR1 and CDR2 are SGHRS and YFSETQ. For the CDR3, the DNA is TGCGCCAGCAGCAACACCGTACAGGGGGCCTATGGCTACACCTTC. This sequence encodes CASSNTVQGAYGYTF.

The genes are TRBV3-1 (or the pseudogene TRBV3-2) and TRBJ1-1; a possible D gene is TRBD1 (5 bases). Germline V gene sequence: CDR1 LGHDT, CDR2 YNNKEL (reference sequence). CDR3 length: 13 residues. Trimming cost V 4 bases and J 3 bases, with 9 bases left between them. CDR3 nucleotides: TGTGCCAGCAGCCCCCGGGACTACACTGAAGCTTTCTTT. Residues: CASSPRDYTEAFF.

V and J are TRBV5-5 and TRBJ2-7, with TRBD1 matching 8 bases. CDR3 length: 15 amino acids. Germline values: CDR1 SGHKS, CDR2 YYEKEE (reference sequence). The junction had 7 bases not matched to a gene; V was cut back by 4 bases and J by 1 base. The CDR3 sequence: CASSPTGGSSYEQYF. The CDR3 DNA reads as TGTGCCAGCAGCCCCACAGGGGGGTCATCCTACGAGCAGTACTTC. The entire variable domain, with the rest obtained from reference TRBV5-5 and TRBJ2-7, is as follows: DAGVTQSPTHLIKTRGQQVTLRCSPISGHKSVSWYQQVLGQGPQFIFQYYEKEERGRGNFPDRFSARQFPNYSSELNVNALLLGDSALYLCASSPTGGSSYEQYFGPGTRLTVT.

V gene TRBV3-1 (or the pseudogene TRBV3-2) combines with J gene TRBJ2-3, with TRBD2 matching 12 bases. The CDR3 covers 19 residues. J gave up 3 bases and V 7 bases, and 17 bases lay outside the gene matches. Germline loops: CDR1 LGHDT, CDR2 YNNKEL (reference sequence). The CDR3 DNA follows: TGTGCCAGCAAACGTACTAGCGGGGGGCCCCACTCGGGGACAGATACGCAGTATTTT. Translated, it gives CASKRTSGGPHSGTDTQYF.

The chain combines TRBV5-1 with TRBJ1-1, with a weak D call TRBD1 (6 bases). V was pared by 3 bases and J by 4 bases, with 16 bases between. This CDR3 spans 15 amino acids. CDR1 is SGHRS and CDR2 is YFSETQ in the germline V gene. CDR3 DNA: TGCGCCAGCAGCTCTATTATACAGGGAACCACTGAAGCTTTCTTT. Translation: CASSSIIQGTTEAFF.

This clone was recorded once. This chain links TRBV19 with TRBJ2-3, with 10 positions matching TRBD1. There are 16 residues in the CDR3. With V trimmed by 3 bases and J by 3 bases, 6 bases remained unmatched. The germline V gene encodes CDR1 LNHDA and CDR2 SQIVND (reference sequence). DNA of the CDR3: TGTGCCAGTAGTATGGCGGGACAGGGGATTACAGATACGCAGTATTTT. This codes for CASSMAGQGITDTQYF.

The chain uses TRBV5-1 and TRBJ2-3, with a tentative D call TRBD2 (5 bases). In germline, CDR1 is SGHRS, CDR2 YFSETQ. Deletions cut 6 bases from V and 1 base from J, with 6 bases between. This CDR3 comprises 12 residues. The CDR3 bases are TGCGCCAGCAATAGCGGCACAGATACGCAGTATTTT. Its translation: CASNSGTDTQYF.

J is TRBJ2-7 and V is TRBV28; D not certain. V shed 6 bases and J shed 4 bases, with 7 bases lying between them. This CDR3 is built from 11 residues. CDR1 is MDHEN and CDR2 is SYDVKM in the germline V gene. Here the CDR3 reads CASRTAYEQYF. As DNA, the CDR3 is TGTGCCAGCAGAACAGCTTACGAGCAGTACTTC.

The chain carries TRBV6-5 and TRBJ2-3; no firm D call. Trimming stripped 5 bases from V and 1 base from J, with 7 bases between. This CDR3 is 13 amino acids long. Germline V gene data show CDR1 as MNHEY and CDR2 as SVGAGI. For the CDR3, the DNA is TGTGCCAGCAGTCTTCCGGGCACAGATACGCAGTATTTT. Translating it yields CASSLPGTDTQYF.